Listed below are T cell receptor beta chains from one sample, sequenced in a study of T-cell memory formation after mild COVID-19. TCRdb re-analysed the 5' RACE reads in MiXCR, keeping a single row per CDR3 protein. The sample has some 350,000 distinct CDR3 sequences, around 15% seen once. Source material: PBMCs or a T cell subset sorted from them (not recorded which). The source of these receptors is a young man who had mild COVID-19 (a few samples of this study predate the infection). Cell type and time point are not known. CDR3s include the opening cysteine and the closing phenylalanine or tryptophan.

CDR3aa,len,j_gene,v_gene
CATSDLGTQGLETQYF,16,TRBJ2-5,TRBV24-1
CASSLSGTSVQETQYF,16,TRBJ2-5,TRBV6-5
CASSLRDRVYNYGYTF,16,TRBJ1-2,TRBV7-8
CASSPWDSTDTQYF,14,TRBJ2-3,TRBV9
CASSTGGLGELFF,13,TRBJ2-2,TRBV6-5
CASSPTSGAETQYF,14,TRBJ2-5,TRBV3-1
CAWSRELNTEAFF,13,TRBJ1-1,TRBV30
CTAEGNYGYTF,11,TRBJ1-2,TRBV29-1
CASRAPGGSTDTQYF,15,TRBJ2-3,TRBV6-6
CASSSVPETQYF,12,TRBJ2-5,TRBV7-8
CATSDSDYGYTF,12,TRBJ1-2,TRBV24-1
CASSVRSVGTEAFF,14,TRBJ1-1,TRBV5-1